The sequence of this T cell receptor (beta chain) was determined in a study of T cell responses to AZD1222 COVID-19 vaccine. General observations from the study: Increased Spike-specific TCR breadth and depth were observed after two AZD1222 doses.

The data were produced by immunoSEQ multiplex PCR, yet TCRdb's version contains in-frame clones alone and is incomplete. Counted here are around 200,000 clones, approximately 95% occurring once; the ten biggest clones make up roughly 1%. The count of this clone is one. The antigen remains undetermined. This CDR3 has 12 amino acids. Germline CDR1 and CDR2: SQVTM and ANQGSEA. The V segment lost 7 bases and the J segment 8 bases; nucleotides outside the gene matches: 8. The sequence came from an adult who received the MenACWY meningococcal vaccine as a control. Material: peripheral blood, obtained 28 days after the second dose of the MenACWY control vaccine. The chain combines TRBV29-1 with TRBJ1-2; 9 bases line up with TRBD1. The chain's CDR3 is CSARDRAAGYTF. The CDR3 bases are TGCAGCGCCCGGGACAGGGCGGCGGGCTACACCTTC.